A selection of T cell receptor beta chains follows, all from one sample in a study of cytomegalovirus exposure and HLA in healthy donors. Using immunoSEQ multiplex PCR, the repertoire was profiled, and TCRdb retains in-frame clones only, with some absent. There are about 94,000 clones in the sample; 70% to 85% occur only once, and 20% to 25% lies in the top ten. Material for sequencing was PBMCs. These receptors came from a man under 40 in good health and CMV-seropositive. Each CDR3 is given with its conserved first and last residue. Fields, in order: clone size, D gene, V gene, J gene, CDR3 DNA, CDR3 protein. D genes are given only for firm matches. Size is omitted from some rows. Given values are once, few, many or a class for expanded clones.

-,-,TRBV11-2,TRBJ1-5,TGTGCCAGCAGCTTGTCGGGAAACAGTCAGCCCCAGCATTTT,CASSLSGNSQPQHF
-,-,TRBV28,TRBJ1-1,TGTGCCAGCGGTTACAGGGAGCACACTGAAGCTTTCTTT,CASGYREHTEAFF
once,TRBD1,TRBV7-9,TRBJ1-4,TGTGCCAGCAGGGGTAGGACAGGGGATGGCGAAAAACTGTTTTTT,CASRGRTGDGEKLFF
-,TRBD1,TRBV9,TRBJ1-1,TGTGCCAGCAGCGGAGAGGGGGCAGCGGAGAACACTGAAGCTTTCTTT,CASSGEGAAENTEAFF
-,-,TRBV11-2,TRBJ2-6,TGTGCCAGCAGCCCGCTCCGGGGGACTGGGGCCAACGTCCTGACTTTC,CASSPLRGTGANVLTF
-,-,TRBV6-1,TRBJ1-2,TGTGCCAGCAGTGAACTTCGGGACACCCCTAACTATGGCTACACCTTC,CASSELRDTPNYGYTF
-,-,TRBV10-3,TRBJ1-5,TGTGCCATCAGGGGGCAAGACAATCAGCCCCAGCATTTT,CAIRGQDNQPQHF
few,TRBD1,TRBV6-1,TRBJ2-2,TGTGCCAGCACGAGGACAGGGTTCTCCGGGGAGCTGTTTTTT,CASTRTGFSGELFF
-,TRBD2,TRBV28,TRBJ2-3,TGTGCCAGCATTCCCCCCTCGCTTAGCGGGACCACAGATACGCAGTATTTT,CASIPPSLSGTTDTQYF
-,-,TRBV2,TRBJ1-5,TGTGCCAGCAGTGAAGAGGAAGGGGCGAGGCAGCCCCAGCATTTT,CASSEEEGARQPQHF
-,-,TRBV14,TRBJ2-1,TGTGCCAGCAGCCAAGCGGTTGAGCAGTTCTTC,CASSQAVEQFF
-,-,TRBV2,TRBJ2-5,TGTGCCAGCAGAAAGGACAGTTATCCGGAGACCCAGTACTTC,CASRKDSYPETQYF
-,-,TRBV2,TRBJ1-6,TGTGCCAGCAGCGCGGGAAACGTGAGGTCACCCCTCCACTTT,CASSAGNVRSPLHF
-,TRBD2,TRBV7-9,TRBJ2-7,TGTGCCAGCACAGGGGTAGCGGGGGTGAGCTCCTACGAGCAGTACTTC,CASTGVAGVSSYEQYF
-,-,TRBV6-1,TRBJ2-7,TGTGCCACCTTTCGACTTGCCTACGAGCAGTACTTC,CATFRLAYEQYF
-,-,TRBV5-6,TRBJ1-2,TGTGCCAGCATCTTGGGAAGGACTGTCTATGGCTACACCTTC,CASILGRTVYGYTF
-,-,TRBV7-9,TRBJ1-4,TGTGCCAGCAGCCTAGGGACATCCGGCGGTGAAAAACTGTTTTTT,CASSLGTSGGEKLFF
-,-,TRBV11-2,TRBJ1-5,TGTGCCAGCAGCTTAGATACGGGAGGAAATCAGCCCCAGCATTTT,CASSLDTGGNQPQHF
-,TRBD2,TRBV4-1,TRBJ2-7,TGCGCCAGCAGCCAAGATTGGGGAGGGACTAACTCCTACGAGCAGTACTTC,CASSQDWGGTNSYEQYF
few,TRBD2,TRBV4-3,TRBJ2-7,TGCGCCAGCAGCCAAGATAGCGCGGGAGTACATAACGAGCAGTACTTC,CASSQDSAGVHNEQYF
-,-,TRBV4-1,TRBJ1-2,TGCGCCAGCAGCCCTCTAGAGGGGGGGTATGGCTACACCTTC,CASSPLEGGYGYTF
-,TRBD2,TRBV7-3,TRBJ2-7,TGTGCCAGCAGCCTCGGGACTAGCGGGTACTACGAGCAGTACTTC,CASSLGTSGYYEQYF
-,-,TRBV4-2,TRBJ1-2,TGTGCCAGCAGCCAAGAAAGGGACTCTGGCTACACCTTC,CASSQERDSGYTF
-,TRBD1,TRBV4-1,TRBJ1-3,TGCGCCAGCAGCCACCTCACTGGGACAGGGGGATTTGGAAACACCATATATTTT,CASSHLTGTGGFGNTIYF
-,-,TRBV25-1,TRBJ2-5,TGTGCCAGCAGATGGGCTGGGCAAGAGACCCAGTACTTC,CASRWAGQETQYF
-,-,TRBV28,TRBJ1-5,TGTGCCACCATCAGCGCCAGGGCTCAGCCCCAGCATTTT,CATISARAQPQHF
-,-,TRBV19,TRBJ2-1,TGTGCCAGTAGTATACCCTCTAGCCTCTTCCCCAATGAGCAGTTCTTC,CASSIPSSLFPNEQFF
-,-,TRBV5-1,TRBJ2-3,TGCGCCAGCAGCCCCTTTGCAGATACGCAGTATTTT,CASSPFADTQYF
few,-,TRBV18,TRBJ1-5,TGTGCCAGCCGCGGGGGCGCGGATCAGCCCCAGCATTTT,CASRGGADQPQHF
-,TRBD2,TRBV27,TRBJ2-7,TGTGCCAGCAGTTTTCGTCGGGGACTAGCGGGGTTCGGGGGCTGCGAGCAGTACTTC,CASSFRRGLAGFGGCEQYF
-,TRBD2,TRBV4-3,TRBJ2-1,TGCGCCAGCAGCCAGACCCTAGCGGGAGAATACAATGAGCAGTTCTTC,CASSQTLAGEYNEQFF